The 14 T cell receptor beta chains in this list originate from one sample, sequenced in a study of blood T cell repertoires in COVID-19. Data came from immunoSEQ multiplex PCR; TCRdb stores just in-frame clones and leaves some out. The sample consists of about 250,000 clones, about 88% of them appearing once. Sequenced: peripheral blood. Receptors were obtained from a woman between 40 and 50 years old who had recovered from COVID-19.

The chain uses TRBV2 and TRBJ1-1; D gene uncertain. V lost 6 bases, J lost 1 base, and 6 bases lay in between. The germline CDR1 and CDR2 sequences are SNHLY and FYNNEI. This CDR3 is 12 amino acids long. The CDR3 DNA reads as TGTGCCAGCAGGTATAGGAACACTGAAGCTTTCTTT. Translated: CASRYRNTEAFF.

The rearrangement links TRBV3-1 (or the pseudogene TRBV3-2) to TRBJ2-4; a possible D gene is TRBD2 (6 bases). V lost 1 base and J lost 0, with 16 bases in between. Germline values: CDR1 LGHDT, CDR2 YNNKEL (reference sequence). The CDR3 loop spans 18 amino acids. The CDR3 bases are TGTGCCAGCAGCCAAGGTGGAGGGAGACGCCTAGCCAAAAACATTCAGTACTTC. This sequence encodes CASSQGGGRRLAKNIQYF.

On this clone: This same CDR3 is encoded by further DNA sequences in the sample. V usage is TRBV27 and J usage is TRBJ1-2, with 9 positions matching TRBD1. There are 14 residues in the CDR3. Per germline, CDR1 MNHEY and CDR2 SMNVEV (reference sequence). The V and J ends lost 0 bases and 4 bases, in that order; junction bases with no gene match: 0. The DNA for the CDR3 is TGTGCCAGCAGTTTATCGACAGGGGGCTATGGCTACACCTTC. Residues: CASSLSTGGYGYTF.

In DNA, the CDR3 is TGTGCCAGCAGACCCCCGGTGGGGTTGGGGGGAAGTGAAAAACTGTTTTTT. Residues: CASRPPVGLGGSEKLFF. This chain connects TRBV27 to TRBJ1-4, with D possibly being TRBD1 (5 bases). The CDR3 length is 17 residues. CDR1 and CDR2 from the germline V gene are MNHEY and SMNVEV (reference sequence). V was pared by 6 bases and J by 7 bases, with 24 bases between.

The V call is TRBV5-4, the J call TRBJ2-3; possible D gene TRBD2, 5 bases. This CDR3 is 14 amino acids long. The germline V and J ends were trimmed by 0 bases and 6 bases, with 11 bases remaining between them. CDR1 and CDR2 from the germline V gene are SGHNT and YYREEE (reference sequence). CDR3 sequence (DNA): TGTGCCAGCAGCTTGGGGCTGGGCGGGGATACGCAGTATTTT. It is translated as CASSLGLGGDTQYF. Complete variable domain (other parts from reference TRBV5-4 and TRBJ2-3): ETGVTQSPTHLIKTRGQQVTLRCSSQSGHNTVSWYQQALGQGPQFIFQYYREEENGRGNFPPRFSGLQFPNYSSELNVNALELDDSALYLCASSLGLGGDTQYFGPGTRLTVL.

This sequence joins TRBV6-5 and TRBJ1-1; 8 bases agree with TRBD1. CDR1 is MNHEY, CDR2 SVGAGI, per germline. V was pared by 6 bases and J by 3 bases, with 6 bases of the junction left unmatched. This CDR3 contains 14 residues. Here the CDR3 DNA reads TGTGCCAGCAGCCCACAGGGGGGGGACACTGAAGCTTTCTTT. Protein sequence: CASSPQGGDTEAFF.

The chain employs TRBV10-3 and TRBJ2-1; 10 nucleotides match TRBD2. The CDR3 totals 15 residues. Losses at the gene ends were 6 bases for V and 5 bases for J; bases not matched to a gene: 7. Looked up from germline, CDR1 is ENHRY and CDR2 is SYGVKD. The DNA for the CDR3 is TGTGCCATCAGGGACCCGGGACTAGCGCACAATGAGCAGTTCTTC. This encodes CAIRDPGLAHNEQFF.

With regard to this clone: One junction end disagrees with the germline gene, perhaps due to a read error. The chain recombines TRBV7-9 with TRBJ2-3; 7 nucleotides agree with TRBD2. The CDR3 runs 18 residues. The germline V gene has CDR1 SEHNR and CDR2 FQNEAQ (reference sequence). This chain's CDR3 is CASSLAAGTKQDTDTQYF. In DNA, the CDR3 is TGTGCCAGCAGCCTAGCGGCCGGGACTAAACAGGACACAGATACGCAGTATTTT.

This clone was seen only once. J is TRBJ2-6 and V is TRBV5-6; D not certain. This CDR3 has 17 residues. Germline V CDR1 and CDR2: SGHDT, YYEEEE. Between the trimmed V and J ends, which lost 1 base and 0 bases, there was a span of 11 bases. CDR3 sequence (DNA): TGTGCCAGCAGCTTGCGCCGCCAGGCCTCTGGGGCCAACGTCCTGACTTTC. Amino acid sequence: CASSLRRQASGANVLTF.

The CDR3 sequence is CASSLSAGDPYNEQFF. The CDR3 coding sequence is TGTGCCAGCAGCTTGTCGGCGGGGGACCCCTACAATGAGCAGTTCTTC. The rearrangement links TRBV5-4 to TRBJ2-1; 7 bases are shared with TRBD2. This CDR3 region has 16 residues. Germline V gene sequence: CDR1 SGHNT, CDR2 YYREEE (reference sequence). Trimming took 1 base from V and 2 from J; bases not matched to a gene: 6.

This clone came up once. This CDR3 reads CASSRRAARQPQHF. The DNA of the CDR3 is TGTGCCAGCAGCCGCAGGGCAGCCCGGCAGCCCCAGCATTTT. The chain couples TRBV6-2 or TRBV6-3 to TRBJ1-5, with D perhaps matching TRBD1 (5 bases). In germline, CDR1 is MNHEY, CDR2 SVGEGT. This CDR3 contains 14 residues. Deletions cut 6 bases from V and 7 bases from J, with 16 bases between.

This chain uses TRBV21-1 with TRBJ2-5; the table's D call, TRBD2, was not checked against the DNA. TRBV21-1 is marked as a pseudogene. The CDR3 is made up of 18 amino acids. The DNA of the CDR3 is TGTGCCAGCAGCCCCCCCTGGGCGACTAGCGGTACCCAAGAGACCCAGTACTTC. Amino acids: CASSPPWATSGTQETQYF.

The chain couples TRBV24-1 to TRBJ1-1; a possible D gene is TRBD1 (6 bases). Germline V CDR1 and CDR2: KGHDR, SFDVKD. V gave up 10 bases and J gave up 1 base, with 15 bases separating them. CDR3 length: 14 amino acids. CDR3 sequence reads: CATRGGTKNTEAFF. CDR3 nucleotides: TGTGCCACTAGGGGGGGCACCAAGAACACTGAAGCTTTCTTT.

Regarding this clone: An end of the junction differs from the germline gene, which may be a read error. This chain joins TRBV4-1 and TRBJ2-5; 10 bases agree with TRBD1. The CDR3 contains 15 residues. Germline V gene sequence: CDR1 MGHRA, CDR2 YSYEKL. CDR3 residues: CASSRRDRGQGTQYF. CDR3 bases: TGCGCCAGCAGCCGCCGGGACAGGGGACAAGGGACCCAGTACTTC.